This record concerns one TCR beta chain sequence. What it binds is unknown. V was pared by 0 bases and J by 7 bases, with 15 bases between. Germline V gene lookup returns CDR1 KGHSH and CDR2 LQKENI. The CDR3 runs to 16 residues. These data are taken from a study of somatic mutations in cytotoxic T cells in rheumatoid arthritis. Study observations and caveats: The targets (antigens) of the expanded CD8+ clones were not known. Healthy controls did not share the age-linked increase in CD8+ clonality seen in rheumatoid arthritis patients. Within 8 of 65 patients, the single biggest CD8+ clone made up more than 20% of CD8+ cells.

Libraries were prepared by immunoSEQ multiplex PCR; TCRdb keeps only in-frame clonotypes and omits some of them. The sample lists 20,000 to 25,000 clones; around 75% were seen once. The source is an adult with rheumatoid arthritis. The sample taken for sequencing was CD8+ T cells sorted from blood. The chain links TRBV18 to TRBJ1-4; D uncertain. This CDR3 reads CASSPPDSQAPEKLFF. CDR3 DNA sequence: TGTGCCAGCTCACCACCGGACTCACAAGCGCCTGAAAAACTGTTTTTT.